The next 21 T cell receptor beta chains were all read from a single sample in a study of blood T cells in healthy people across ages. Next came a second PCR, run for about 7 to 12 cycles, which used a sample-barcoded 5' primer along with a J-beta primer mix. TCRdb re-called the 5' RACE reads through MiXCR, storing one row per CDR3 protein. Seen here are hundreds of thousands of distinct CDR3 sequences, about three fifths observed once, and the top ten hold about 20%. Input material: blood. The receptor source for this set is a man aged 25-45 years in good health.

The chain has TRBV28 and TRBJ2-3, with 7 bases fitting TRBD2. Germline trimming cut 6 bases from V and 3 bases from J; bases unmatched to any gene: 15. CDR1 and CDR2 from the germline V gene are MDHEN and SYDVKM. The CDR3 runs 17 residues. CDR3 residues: CASSTPVGASGTDTQYF. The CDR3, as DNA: TGTGCCAGCAGCACTCCCGTCGGGGCTAGCGGAACAGATACGCAGTATTTT.

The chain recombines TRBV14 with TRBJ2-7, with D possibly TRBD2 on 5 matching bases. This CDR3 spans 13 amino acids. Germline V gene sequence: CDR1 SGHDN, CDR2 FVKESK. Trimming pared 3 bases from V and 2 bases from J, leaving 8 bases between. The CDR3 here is CASSQRVTYEQYF. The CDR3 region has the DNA TGTGCCAGCAGCCAGAGGGTTACCTACGAGCAGTACTTC. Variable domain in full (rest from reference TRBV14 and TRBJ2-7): EAGVTQFPSHSVIEKGQTVTLRCDPISGHDNLYWYRRVMGKEIKFLLHFVKESKQDESGMPNNRFLAERTGGTYSTLKVQPAELEDSGVYFCASSQRVTYEQYFGPGTRLTVT.

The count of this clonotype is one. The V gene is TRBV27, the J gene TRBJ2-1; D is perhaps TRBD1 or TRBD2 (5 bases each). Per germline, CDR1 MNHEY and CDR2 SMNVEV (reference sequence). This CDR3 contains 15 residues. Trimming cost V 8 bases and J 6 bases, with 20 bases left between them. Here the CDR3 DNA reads TGTGCCAGCGGCCGCCCCGGGACCCTAATCAATGAGCAGTTCTTC. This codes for CASGRPGTLINEQFF.

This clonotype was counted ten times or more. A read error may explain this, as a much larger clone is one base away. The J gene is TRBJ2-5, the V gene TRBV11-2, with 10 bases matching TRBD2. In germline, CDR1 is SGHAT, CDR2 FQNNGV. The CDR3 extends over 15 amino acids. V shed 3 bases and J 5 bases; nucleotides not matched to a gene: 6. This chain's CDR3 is CASSLIRAGGETQYF. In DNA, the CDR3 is TGTGCCAGCAGCTTGATCCGAGCGGGGGGGGAGACCCAGTACTTC.

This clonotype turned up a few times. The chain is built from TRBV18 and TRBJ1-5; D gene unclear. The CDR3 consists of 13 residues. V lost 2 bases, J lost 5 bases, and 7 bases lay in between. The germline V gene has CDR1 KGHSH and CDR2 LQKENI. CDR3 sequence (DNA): TGTGCCAGCTCACCAGGGCGGGATCAGCCCCAGCATTTT. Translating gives CASSPGRDQPQHF.

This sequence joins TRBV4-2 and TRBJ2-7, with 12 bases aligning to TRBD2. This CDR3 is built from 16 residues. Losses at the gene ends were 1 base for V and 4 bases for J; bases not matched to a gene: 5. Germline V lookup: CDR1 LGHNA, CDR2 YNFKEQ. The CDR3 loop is CASSQADGTSGYEQYF. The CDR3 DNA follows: TGTGCCAGCAGCCAAGCTGACGGGACTAGCGGGTACGAGCAGTACTTC.

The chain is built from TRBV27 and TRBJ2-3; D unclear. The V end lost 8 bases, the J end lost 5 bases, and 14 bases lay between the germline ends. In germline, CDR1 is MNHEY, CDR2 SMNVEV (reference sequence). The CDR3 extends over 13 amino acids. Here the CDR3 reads CASEDARGDTQYF. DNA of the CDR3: TGTGCCAGCGAGGACGCCCGAGGAGATACGCAGTATTTT.

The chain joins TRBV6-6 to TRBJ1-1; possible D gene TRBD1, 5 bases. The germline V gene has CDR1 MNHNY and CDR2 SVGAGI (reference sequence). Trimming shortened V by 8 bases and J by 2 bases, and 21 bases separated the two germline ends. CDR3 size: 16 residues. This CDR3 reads CASCRGLTRGNTEAFF. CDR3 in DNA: TGTGCCAGCTGCAGAGGGTTGACTAGGGGCAACACTGAAGCTTTCTTT.

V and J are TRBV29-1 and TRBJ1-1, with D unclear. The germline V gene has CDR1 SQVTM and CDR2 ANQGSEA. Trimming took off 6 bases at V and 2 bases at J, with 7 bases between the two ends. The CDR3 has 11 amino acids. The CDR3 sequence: CSVNINTEAFF. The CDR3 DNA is TGCAGCGTCAATATCAACACTGAAGCTTTCTTT. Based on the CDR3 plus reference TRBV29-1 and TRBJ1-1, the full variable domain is SAVISQKPSRDICQRGTSLTIQCQVDSQVTMMFWYRQQPGQSLTLIATANQGSEATYESGFVIDKFPISRPNLTFSTLTVSNMSPEDSSIYLCSVNINTEAFFGQGTRLTVV.

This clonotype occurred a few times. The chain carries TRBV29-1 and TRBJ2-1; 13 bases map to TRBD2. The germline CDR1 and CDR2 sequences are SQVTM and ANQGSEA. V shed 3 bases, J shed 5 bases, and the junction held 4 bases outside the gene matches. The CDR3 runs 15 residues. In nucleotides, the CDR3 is TGCAGCGTTGACTCCGGGACTAGCGGGGACAATGAGCAGTTCTTC. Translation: CSVDSGTSGDNEQFF.

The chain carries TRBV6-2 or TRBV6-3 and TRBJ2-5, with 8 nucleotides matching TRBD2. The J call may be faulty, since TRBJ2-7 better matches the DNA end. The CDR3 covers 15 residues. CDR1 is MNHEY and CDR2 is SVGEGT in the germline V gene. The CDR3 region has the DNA TGTGCCAGCAGTTACGGAGGGCCGGGAGGGCGCGAGCAGTACTTC. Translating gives CASSYGGPGGREQYF.

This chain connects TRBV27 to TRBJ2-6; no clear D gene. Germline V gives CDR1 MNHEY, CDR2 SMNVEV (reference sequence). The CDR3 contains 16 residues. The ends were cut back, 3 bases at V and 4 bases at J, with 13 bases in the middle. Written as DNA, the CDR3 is TGTGCCAGCAGTTTGGCACGCAGGCGGGGGGCCAACGTCCTGACTTTC. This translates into CASSLARRRGANVLTF.

Here the CDR3 reads CASRVVEASGSLKTQYF. The CDR3 DNA follows: TGTGCCAGCAGAGTTGTGGAGGCTAGCGGGAGTTTGAAGACCCAGTACTTC. The V gene is TRBV7-2, the J gene TRBJ2-7, with TRBD2 matching 10 bases. TRBJ2-5 explains the end of the DNA better; the J call may be wrong. The germline V gene encodes CDR1 SGHTA and CDR2 FQGNSA. The CDR3 extends over 17 amino acids.

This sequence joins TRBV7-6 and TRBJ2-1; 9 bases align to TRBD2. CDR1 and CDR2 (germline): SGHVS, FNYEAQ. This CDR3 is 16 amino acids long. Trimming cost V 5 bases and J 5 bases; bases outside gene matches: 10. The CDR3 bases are TGTGCCAGCAGCCTACTAGCGGGTCGAACAAACAATGAGCAGTTCTTC. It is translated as CASSLLAGRTNNEQFF.

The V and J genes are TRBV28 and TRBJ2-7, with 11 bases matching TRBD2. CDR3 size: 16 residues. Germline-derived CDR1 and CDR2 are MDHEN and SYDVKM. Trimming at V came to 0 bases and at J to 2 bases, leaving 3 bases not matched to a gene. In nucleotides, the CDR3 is TGTGCCAGCAGTTTATGGGGGACTAGCGGAACCTACGAGCAGTACTTC. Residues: CASSLWGTSGTYEQYF.

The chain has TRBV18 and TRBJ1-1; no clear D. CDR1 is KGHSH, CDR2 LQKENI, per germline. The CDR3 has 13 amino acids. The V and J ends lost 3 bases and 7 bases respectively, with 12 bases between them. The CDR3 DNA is TGTGCCAGCTCACCGGTGGAGAAAAATGAAGCTTTCTTT. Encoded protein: CASSPVEKNEAFF.

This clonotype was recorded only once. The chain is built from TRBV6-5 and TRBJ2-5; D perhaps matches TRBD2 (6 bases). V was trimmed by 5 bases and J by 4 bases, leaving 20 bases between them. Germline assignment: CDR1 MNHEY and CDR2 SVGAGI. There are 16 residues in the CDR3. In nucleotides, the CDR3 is TGTGCCAGCAGTATGGGACTGGGGGGTGGGAGAGAGACCCAGTACTTC. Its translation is CASSMGLGGGRETQYF.

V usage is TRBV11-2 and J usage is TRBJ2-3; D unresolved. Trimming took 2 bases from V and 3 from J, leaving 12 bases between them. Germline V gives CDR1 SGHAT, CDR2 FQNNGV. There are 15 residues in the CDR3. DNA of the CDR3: TGTGCCAGCAGCTTAATCGGATCTGGGACAGATACGCAGTATTTT. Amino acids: CASSLIGSGTDTQYF.

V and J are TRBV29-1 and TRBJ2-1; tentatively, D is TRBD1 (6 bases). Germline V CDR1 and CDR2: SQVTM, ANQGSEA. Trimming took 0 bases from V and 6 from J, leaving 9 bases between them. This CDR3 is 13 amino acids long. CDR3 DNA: TGCAGCGTTGAAGAGGGGGCCGGCAATGAGCAGTTCTTC. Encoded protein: CSVEEGAGNEQFF.

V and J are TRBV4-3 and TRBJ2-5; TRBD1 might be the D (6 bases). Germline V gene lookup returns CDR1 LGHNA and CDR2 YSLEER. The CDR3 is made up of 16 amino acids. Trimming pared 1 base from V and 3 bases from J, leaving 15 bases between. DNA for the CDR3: TGCGCCAGCAGCCAAGTCGCCCAGGGGAGCGAAGAGACCCAGTACTTC. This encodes CASSQVAQGSEETQYF.

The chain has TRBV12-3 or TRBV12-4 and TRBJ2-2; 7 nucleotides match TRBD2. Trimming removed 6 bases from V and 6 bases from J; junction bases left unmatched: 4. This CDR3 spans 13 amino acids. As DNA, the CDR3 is TGTGCCAGCAGAGCTACTAGCGCCGGGGAGCTGTTTTTT. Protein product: CASRATSAGELFF.